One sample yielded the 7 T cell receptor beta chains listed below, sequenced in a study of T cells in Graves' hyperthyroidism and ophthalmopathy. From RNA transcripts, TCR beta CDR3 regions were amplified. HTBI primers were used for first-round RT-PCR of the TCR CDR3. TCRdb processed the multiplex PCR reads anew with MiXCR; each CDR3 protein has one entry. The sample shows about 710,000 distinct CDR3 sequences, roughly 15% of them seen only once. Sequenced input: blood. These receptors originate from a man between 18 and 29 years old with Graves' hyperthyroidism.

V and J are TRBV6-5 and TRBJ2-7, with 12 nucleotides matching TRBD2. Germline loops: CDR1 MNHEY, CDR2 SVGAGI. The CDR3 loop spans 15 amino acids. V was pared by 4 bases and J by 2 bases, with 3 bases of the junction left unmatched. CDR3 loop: CASSFTSGRPYEQYF. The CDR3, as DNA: TGTGCCAGCAGTTTCACTAGCGGGAGGCCCTACGAGCAGTACTTC.

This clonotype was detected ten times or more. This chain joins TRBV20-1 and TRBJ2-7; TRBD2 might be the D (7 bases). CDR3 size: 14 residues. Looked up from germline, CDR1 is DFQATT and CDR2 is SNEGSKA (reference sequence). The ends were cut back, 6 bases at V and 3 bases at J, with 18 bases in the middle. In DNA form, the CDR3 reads TGCAGTGCCCGAGGGGGGGGTAAGATCTACGAGCAGTACTTC. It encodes CSARGGGKIYEQYF.

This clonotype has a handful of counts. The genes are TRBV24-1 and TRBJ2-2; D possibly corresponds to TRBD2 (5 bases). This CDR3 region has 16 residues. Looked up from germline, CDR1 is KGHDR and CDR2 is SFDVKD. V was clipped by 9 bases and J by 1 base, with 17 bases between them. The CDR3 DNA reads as TGTGCCACCCAGAGAGGGAACTCTCAGAACACCGGGGAGCTGTTTTTT. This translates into CATQRGNSQNTGELFF.

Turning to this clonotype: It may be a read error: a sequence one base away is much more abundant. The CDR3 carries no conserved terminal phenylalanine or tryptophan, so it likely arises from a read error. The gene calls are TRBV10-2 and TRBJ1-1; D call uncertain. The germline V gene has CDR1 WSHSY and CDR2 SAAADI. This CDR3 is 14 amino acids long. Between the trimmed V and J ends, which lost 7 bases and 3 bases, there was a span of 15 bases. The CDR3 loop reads CASTKGPLDTEAFL. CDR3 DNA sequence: TGCGCCAGCACCAAAGGCCCGTTGGACACTGAAGCTTTCCTT.

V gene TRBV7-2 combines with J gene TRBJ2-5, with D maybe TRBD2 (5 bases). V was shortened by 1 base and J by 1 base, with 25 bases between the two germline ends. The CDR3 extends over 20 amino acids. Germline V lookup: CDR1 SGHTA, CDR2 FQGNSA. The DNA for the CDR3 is TGTGCCAGCAGCTTAGTCCCGCGGGCGGGCCGTCCTCCCCCCCAAGAGACCCAGTACTTC. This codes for CASSLVPRAGRPPPQETQYF.

This CDR3 is CAARSGQETQYF. The CDR3 DNA reads as TGCGCCGCGAGAAGTGGCCAAGAGACCCAGTACTTC. The V gene is TRBV20-1, the J gene TRBJ2-5; D remains ambiguous. The CDR3 is 12 amino acids. Germline V lookup: CDR1 DFQATT, CDR2 SNEGSKA (reference sequence).

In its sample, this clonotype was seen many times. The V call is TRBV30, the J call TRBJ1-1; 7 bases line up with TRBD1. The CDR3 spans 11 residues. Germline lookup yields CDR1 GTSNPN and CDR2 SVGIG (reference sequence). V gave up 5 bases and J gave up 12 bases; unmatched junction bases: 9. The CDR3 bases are TGTGCCTGGGCGAGAACAGGGGCGACTTTCTTT. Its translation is CAWARTGATFF. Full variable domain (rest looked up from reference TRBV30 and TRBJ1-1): SQTIHQWPATLVQPVGSPLSLECTVEGTSNPNLYWYRQAAGRGLQLLFYSVGIGQISSEVPQNLSASRPQDRQFILSSKKLLLSDSGFYLCAWARTGATFFGQGTRLTVV.